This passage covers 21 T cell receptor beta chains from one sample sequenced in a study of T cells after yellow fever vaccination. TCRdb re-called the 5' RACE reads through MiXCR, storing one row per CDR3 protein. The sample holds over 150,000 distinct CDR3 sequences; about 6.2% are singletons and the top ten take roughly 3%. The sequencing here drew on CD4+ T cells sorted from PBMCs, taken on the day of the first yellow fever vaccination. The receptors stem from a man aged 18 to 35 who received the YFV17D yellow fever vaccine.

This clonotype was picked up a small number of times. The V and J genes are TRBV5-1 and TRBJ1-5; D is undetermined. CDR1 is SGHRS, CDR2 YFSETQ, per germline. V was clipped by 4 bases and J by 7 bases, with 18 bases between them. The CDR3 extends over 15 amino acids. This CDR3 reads CASSPTSGPGQPQHF. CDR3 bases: TGCGCCAGCAGCCCGACATCAGGTCCTGGACAGCCCCAGCATTTT.

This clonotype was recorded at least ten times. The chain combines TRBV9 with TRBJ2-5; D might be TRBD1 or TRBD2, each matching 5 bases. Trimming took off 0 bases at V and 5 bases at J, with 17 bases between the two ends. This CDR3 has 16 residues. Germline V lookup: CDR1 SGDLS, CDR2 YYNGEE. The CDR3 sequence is CASSVEGTALGETQYF. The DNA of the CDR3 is TGTGCCAGCAGCGTAGAGGGGACGGCCCTCGGGGAGACCCAGTACTTC.

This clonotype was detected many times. CDR3 sequence (DNA): TGCGCCAGCAGGGTTACAGCGGGAACTAATGAAAAACTGTTTTTT. It translates to CASRVTAGTNEKLFF. The chain recombines TRBV5-1 with TRBJ1-4; D is undetermined. Trimming took off 5 bases at V and 1 base at J, with 12 bases between the two ends. The CDR3 has 15 amino acids. CDR1 and CDR2 from the germline V gene are SGHRS and YFSETQ.

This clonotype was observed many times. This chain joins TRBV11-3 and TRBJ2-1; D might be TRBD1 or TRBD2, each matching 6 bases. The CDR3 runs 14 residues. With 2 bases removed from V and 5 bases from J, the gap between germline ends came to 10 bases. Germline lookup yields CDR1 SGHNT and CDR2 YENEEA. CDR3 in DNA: TGTGCCAGCAGCTTATGGGGGGCCCACAATGAGCAGTTCTTC. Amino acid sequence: CASSLWGAHNEQFF.

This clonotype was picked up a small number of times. The CDR3 loop is CASSGQQMNTEAFF. The CDR3 coding sequence is TGTGCCAGCAGTGGCCAACAGATGAACACTGAAGCTTTCTTT. The chain links TRBV12-3 or TRBV12-4 to TRBJ1-1; D not resolved. The CDR3 has 14 amino acids. V lost 5 bases to trimming and J lost 0 bases, with 10 bases between them.

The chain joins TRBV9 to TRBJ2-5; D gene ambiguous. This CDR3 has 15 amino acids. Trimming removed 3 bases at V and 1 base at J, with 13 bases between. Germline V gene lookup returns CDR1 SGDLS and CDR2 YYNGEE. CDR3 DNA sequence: TGTGCCAGCAGCGCGACACCGCTATCCCAAGAGACCCAGTACTTC. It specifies CASSATPLSQETQYF.

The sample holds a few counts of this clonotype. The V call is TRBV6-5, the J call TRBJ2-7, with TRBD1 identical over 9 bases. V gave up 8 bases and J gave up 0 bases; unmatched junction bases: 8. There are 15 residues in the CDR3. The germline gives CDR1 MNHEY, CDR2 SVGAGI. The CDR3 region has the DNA TGTGCCAGCCGAAAACCGGGACAGGGCTCCTACGAGCAGTACTTC. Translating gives CASRKPGQGSYEQYF.

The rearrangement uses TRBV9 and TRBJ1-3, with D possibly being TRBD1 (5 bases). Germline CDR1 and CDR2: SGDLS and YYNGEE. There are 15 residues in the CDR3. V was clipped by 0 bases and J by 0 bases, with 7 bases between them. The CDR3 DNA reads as TGTGCCAGCAGCGTAGGGGGGGACTCTGGAAACACCATATATTTT. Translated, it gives CASSVGGDSGNTIYF.

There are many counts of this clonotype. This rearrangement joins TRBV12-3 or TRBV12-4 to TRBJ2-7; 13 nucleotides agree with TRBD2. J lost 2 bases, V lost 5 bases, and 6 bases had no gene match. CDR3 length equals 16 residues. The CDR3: CASSPLTSGGPYEQYF. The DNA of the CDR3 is TGTGCCAGCAGTCCCCTGACTAGCGGGGGGCCCTACGAGCAGTACTTC.

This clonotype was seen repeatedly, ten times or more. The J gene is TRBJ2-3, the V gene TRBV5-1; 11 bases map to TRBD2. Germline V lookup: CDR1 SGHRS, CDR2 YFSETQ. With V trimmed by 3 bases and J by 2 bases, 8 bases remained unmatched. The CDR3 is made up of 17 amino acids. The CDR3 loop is CASSSHSGGGLTDTQYF. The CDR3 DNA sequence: TGCGCCAGCAGCTCGCATAGCGGGGGGGGACTCACAGATACGCAGTATTTT. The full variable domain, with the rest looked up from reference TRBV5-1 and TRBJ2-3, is KAGVTQTPRYLIKTRGQQVTLSCSPISGHRSVSWYQQTPGQGLQFLFEYFSETQRNKGNFPGRFSGRQFSNSRSEMNVSTLELGDSALYLCASSSHSGGGLTDTQYFGPGTRLTVL.

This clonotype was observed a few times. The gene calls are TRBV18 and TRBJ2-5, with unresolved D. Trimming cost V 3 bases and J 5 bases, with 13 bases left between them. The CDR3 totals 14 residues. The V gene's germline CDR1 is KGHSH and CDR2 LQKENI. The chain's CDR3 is CASSPGPWMETQYF. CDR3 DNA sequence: TGTGCCAGCTCACCCGGGCCTTGGATGGAGACCCAGTACTTC.

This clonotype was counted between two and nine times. DNA of the CDR3: TGCGCCAGCGGAAGGCCCGGTAGCTCCTACGAGCAGTACTTC. Its protein product is CASGRPGSSYEQYF. V gene TRBV5-1 combines with J gene TRBJ2-7; no firm D call. The V gene lost 7 bases and the J gene lost 0 bases, with 14 bases spanning the gap. CDR3 length: 14 residues. Germline assignment: CDR1 SGHRS and CDR2 YFSETQ.

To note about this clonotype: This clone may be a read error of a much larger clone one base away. The CDR3 protein is CARSSPRGDNEQFF. CDR3 coding DNA: TGTGCCAGGAGCTCCCCCCGGGGGGACAATGAGCAGTTCTTC. This sequence joins TRBV7-2 and TRBJ2-1; 7 nucleotides match TRBD2. Germline V lookup: CDR1 SGHTA, CDR2 FQGNSA. This CDR3 has 14 residues.

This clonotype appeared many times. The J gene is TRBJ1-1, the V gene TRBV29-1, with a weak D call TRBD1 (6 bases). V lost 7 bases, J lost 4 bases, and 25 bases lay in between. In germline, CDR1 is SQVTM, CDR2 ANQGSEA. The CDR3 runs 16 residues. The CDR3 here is CSALTGGGASRTEAFF. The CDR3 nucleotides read TGCAGCGCCCTCACCGGGGGGGGCGCATCCCGCACTGAAGCTTTCTTT.

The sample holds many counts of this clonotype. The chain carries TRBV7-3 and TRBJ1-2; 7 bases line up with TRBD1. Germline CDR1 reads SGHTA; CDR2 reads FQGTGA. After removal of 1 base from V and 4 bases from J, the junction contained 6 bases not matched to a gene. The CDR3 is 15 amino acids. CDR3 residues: CASSLIGGEGYGYTF. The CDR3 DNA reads TGTGCCAGCAGCTTAATAGGGGGCGAGGGCTATGGCTACACCTTC. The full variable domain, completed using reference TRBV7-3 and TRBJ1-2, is GAGVSQTPSNKVTEKGKYVELRCDPISGHTALYWYRQSLGQGPEFLIYFQGTGAADDSGLPNDRFFAVRPEGSVSTLKIQRTERGDSAVYLCASSLIGGEGYGYTFGSGTRLTVV.

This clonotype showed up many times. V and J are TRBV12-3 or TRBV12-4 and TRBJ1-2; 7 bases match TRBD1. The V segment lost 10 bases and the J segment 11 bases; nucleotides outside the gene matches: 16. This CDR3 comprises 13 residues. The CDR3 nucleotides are TGTGCCACGTCACCCCAGGGGGACAGCAGATACACCTTC. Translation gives CATSPQGDSRYTF.

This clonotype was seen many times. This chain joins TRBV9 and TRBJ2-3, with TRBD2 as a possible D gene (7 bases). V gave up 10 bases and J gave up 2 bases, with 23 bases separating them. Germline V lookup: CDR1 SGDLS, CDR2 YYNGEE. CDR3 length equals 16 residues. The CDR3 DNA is TGTGCCTATCGGTGGGACGGGGGGCCGATCACAGATACGCAGTATTTT. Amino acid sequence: CAYRWDGGPITDTQYF.

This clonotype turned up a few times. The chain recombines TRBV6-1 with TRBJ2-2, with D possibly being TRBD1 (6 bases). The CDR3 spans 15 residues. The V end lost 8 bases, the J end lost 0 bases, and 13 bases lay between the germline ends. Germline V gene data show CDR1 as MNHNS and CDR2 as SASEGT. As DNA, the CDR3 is TGTGCCAGCTGGAGGACAGTGCCGAACACCGGGGAGCTGTTTTTT. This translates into CASWRTVPNTGELFF.

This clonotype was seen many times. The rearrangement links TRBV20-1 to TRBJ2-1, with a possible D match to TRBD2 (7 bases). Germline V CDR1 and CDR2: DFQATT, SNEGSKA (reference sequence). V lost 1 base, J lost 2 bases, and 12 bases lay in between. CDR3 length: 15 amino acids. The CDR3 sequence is CSARGGGFTYNEQFF. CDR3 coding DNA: TGCAGTGCTAGAGGGGGGGGCTTCACCTACAATGAGCAGTTCTTC.

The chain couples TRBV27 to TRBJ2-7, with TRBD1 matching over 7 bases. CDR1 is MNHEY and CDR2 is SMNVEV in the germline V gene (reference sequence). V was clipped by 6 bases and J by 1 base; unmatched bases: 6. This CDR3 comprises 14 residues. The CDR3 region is CASRSPGQSYEQYF. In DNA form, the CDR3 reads TGTGCCAGCAGGTCCCCGGGACAGTCCTACGAGCAGTACTTC.

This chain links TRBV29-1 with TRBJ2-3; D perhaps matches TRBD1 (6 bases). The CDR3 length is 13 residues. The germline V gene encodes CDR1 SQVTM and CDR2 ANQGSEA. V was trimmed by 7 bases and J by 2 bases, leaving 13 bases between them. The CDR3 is CSALDSYTDTQYF. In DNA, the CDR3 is TGCAGCGCTCTGGACAGCTACACAGATACGCAGTATTTT.